Each of the 17 T cell receptor beta chains below was sequenced from the same sample in a study of spatial heterogeneity in lung cancer. Time point given: sample taken at primary tumor resection. The study sequenced unsorted whole RNA from tumor, nontumor lung or frozen PBMC. TCRdb redid the calling of the 5' RACE reads with MiXCR, one entry per CDR3 protein. The table includes tens of thousands of distinct CDR3 sequences, over 9.5% detected once. Sequencing was performed on PBMCs, taken at surgery. These receptors were taken from a male donor with early-stage non-small cell lung cancer.

In its sample, this clonotype was seen a few times. The chain joins TRBV2 to TRBJ2-7, with D unresolved. The CDR3 covers 12 residues. Trimming took off 0 bases at V and 6 bases at J, with 6 bases between the two ends. CDR1 is SNHLY and CDR2 is FYNNEI in the germline V gene. This chain's CDR3 is CASSEAVVEQYF. DNA of the CDR3: TGTGCCAGCAGTGAAGCGGTAGTCGAGCAGTACTTC.

This clonotype was seen a handful of times. The chain uses TRBV7-2 and TRBJ1-5, with no clear D. CDR3 size: 13 residues. Germline V gene data show CDR1 as SGHTA and CDR2 as FQGNSA. V shed 5 bases and J shed 4 bases, with 9 bases lying between them. In DNA, the CDR3 is TGTGCCAGCAGCCCCTCCCCAAATCAGCCCCAGCATTTT. This sequence encodes CASSPSPNQPQHF.

This clonotype came up a few times. This rearrangement joins TRBV12-3 or TRBV12-4 to TRBJ1-6; no clear D. The CDR3 totals 16 residues. V lost 1 base to trimming and J lost 6 bases, with 13 bases between them. CDR3 residues: CASSLGGGRSNSPLHF. The DNA for the CDR3 is TGTGCCAGCAGTTTAGGAGGCGGTCGGTCTAATTCACCCCTCCACTTT.

This chain connects TRBV7-2 to TRBJ2-1; the D is unclear. CDR1 and CDR2 from the germline V gene are SGHTA and FQGNSA. CDR3 length: 16 residues. V lost 1 base and J lost 3, with 13 bases in between. The CDR3 protein is CASSLVGSGNYNEQFF. The CDR3 DNA reads as TGTGCCAGCAGCTTAGTGGGTAGTGGGAACTACAATGAGCAGTTCTTC.

The V gene is TRBV5-1, the J gene TRBJ2-3; D might be TRBD2 (6 bases). CDR3 size: 13 residues. V was trimmed by 0 bases and J by 4 bases, leaving 6 bases between them. Germline CDR1 and CDR2: SGHRS and YFSETQ. The CDR3 loop is CASSLGRADTQYF. DNA for the CDR3: TGCGCCAGCAGCTTGGGGAGGGCAGATACGCAGTATTTT. The full variable domain, with the rest looked up from reference TRBV5-1 and TRBJ2-3, is KAGVTQTPRYLIKTRGQQVTLSCSPISGHRSVSWYQQTPGQGLQFLFEYFSETQRNKGNFPGRFSGRQFSNSRSEMNVSTLELGDSALYLCASSLGRADTQYFGPGTRLTVL.

V gene TRBV7-9 combines with J gene TRBJ2-1; D gene ambiguous. The CDR3 covers 12 residues. Germline assignment: CDR1 SEHNR and CDR2 FQNEAQ (reference sequence). The V end was cut by 4 bases, the J end by 10 bases, with 11 bases between. For the CDR3, the DNA is TGTGCCAGCAGCTCCACCCTCTGGGAGCAGTTCTTC. Its translation: CASSSTLWEQFF.

The chain joins TRBV12-3 or TRBV12-4 to TRBJ2-7, with unresolved D. Trimming removed 2 bases from V and 3 bases from J, with 8 bases in between. This CDR3 spans 13 amino acids. CDR3 in amino acids: CASSLLSHYEQYF. Here the CDR3 DNA reads TGTGCCAGCAGTTTATTGAGCCACTACGAGCAGTACTTC.

This clonotype was seen at least ten times. V is TRBV7-3 and J is TRBJ1-1, with D possibly matching TRBD1 (6 bases). Trimming shortened V by 5 bases and J by 4 bases, and 14 bases separated the two germline ends. CDR3 length equals 14 residues. Germline V gives CDR1 SGHTA, CDR2 FQGTGA. CDR3 nucleotide sequence: TGTGCCAGCAGCGCTTTCCAGGGGAGCACTGAAGCTTTCTTT. It translates to CASSAFQGSTEAFF.

This clonotype showed up just a few times. The V gene is TRBV6-2 or TRBV6-3, the J gene TRBJ2-7; no clear D. The V end was cut by 4 bases, the J end by 0 bases, with 13 bases between. The CDR3 covers 15 residues. Looked up from germline, CDR1 is MNHEY and CDR2 is SVGEGT. CDR3 coding DNA: TGTGCCAGCAGTTCCCCCGACCGACCCTCCTACGAGCAGTACTTC. This sequence encodes CASSSPDRPSYEQYF.

A word on this clonotype: With a much larger clone just one base away, this may be a read error. This sequence joins TRBV3-1 and TRBJ2-7; a weak D match, TRBD2 (6 bases). CDR3 length: 12 amino acids. Germline-derived CDR1 and CDR2 are LGHDT and YNNKEL (reference sequence). CDR3 sequence (DNA): TGTGCCGGCAGCCAACCGGGGGACGAGCAGTACTTC. Amino acid sequence: CAGSQPGDEQYF.

The chain carries TRBV7-2 and TRBJ2-7, with unresolved D. The ends were cut back, 2 bases at V and 7 bases at J, with 6 bases in the middle. CDR1 SGHTA and CDR2 FQGNSA come from the germline V gene. The CDR3 is made up of 11 amino acids. CDR3 nucleotides: TGTGCCAGCAGCTTATATACGGAGCAGTACTTC. This encodes CASSLYTEQYF.

As concerns this clonotype: Germline is not matched at one junction end, which may reflect a read error. The chain combines TRBV7-9 with TRBJ2-5; possibly TRBD1 for D (5 bases). Germline CDR1 reads SEHNR; CDR2 reads FQNEAQ (reference sequence). This CDR3 has 14 residues. The CDR3 nucleotides read TGTGCCAGCAGCCACAGTGGGGCGAAGGAGACCCAGCACTTC. Its protein product is CASSHSGAKETQHF.

This clonotype was seen more than once but under ten times. The chain carries TRBV12-3 or TRBV12-4 and TRBJ1-2; D is uncertain. The V gene lost 7 bases and the J gene lost 5 bases, with 14 bases spanning the gap. The CDR3 is 13 residues long. CDR3 coding DNA: TGTGCCAGCACACCTTCCGGTTGGTATGGCTACACCTTC. Translation gives CASTPSGWYGYTF.

This chain links TRBV27 with TRBJ2-3; TRBD1 might be the D (7 bases). Germline-derived CDR1 and CDR2 are MNHEY and SMNVEV (reference sequence). The V gene lost 0 bases and the J gene lost 0 bases, with 13 bases spanning the gap. This CDR3 comprises 17 residues. This CDR3 reads CASSLSGGTASTDTQYF. The CDR3, as DNA: TGTGCCAGCAGTTTATCGGGCGGGACAGCTAGCACAGATACGCAGTATTTT.

This clonotype showed up just a few times. The chain recombines TRBV12-3 or TRBV12-4 with TRBJ2-2; maybe TRBD1 (5 bases). V lost 6 bases and J lost 5, with 19 bases in between. The CDR3 is 16 amino acids. The CDR3 bases are TGTGCCAGCAGGATCGACAGTCTGGTTTCGACCGGGGAGCTGTTTTTT. Its protein is CASRIDSLVSTGELFF.

V gene TRBV6-5 combines with J gene TRBJ1-6; no reliable D call. Germline CDR1 and CDR2: MNHEY and SVGAGI. The germline V and J ends were trimmed by 0 bases and 8 bases, with 17 bases remaining between them. The CDR3 has 17 residues. The CDR3 loop reads CASSYSGPKGFDSPLHF. DNA for the CDR3: TGTGCCAGCAGTTACTCTGGGCCGAAGGGATTCGATTCACCCCTCCACTTT.

V usage is TRBV5-1 and J usage is TRBJ2-5; possibly TRBD1 or TRBD2 for D (6 bases each). CDR3 length equals 15 residues. Trimming removed 7 bases at V and 0 bases at J, with 16 bases between. The germline CDR1 and CDR2 sequences are SGHRS and YFSETQ. The DNA for the CDR3 is TGCGCCAGCGGGGGGCAGGGGCTCTACCAAGAGACCCAGTACTTC. Translating gives CASGGQGLYQETQYF.